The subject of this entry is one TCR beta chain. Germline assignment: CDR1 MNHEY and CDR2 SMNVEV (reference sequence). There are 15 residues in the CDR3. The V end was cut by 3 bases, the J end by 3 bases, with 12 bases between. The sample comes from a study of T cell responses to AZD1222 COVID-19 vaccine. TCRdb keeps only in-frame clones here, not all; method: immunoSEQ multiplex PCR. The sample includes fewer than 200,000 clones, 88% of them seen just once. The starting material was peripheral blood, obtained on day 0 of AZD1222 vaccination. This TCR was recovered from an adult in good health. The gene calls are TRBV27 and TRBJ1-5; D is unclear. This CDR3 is CASSLLTGDNQPQHF. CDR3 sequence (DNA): TGTGCCAGCAGTTTGTTGACGGGTGACAATCAGCCCCAGCATTTT.